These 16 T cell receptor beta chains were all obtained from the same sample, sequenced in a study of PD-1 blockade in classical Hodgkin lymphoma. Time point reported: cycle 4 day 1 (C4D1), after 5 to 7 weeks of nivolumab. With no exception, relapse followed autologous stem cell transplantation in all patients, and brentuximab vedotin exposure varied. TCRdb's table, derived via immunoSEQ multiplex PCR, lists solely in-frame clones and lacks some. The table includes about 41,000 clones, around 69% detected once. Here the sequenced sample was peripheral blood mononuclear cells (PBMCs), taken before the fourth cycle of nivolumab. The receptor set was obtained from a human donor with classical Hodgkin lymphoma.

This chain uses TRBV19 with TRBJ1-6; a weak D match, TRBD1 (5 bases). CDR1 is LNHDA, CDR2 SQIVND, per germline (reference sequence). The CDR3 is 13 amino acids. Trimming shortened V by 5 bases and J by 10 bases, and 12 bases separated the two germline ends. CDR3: CASSSGPESPLHF. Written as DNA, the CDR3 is TGTGCCAGTAGTTCGGGGCCGGAGTCACCCCTCCACTTT.

DNA for the CDR3: TGTGCCAGCAGTTACGATAGCTCTGGAAACACCATATATTTT. Translated, it gives CASSYDSSGNTIYF. The chain has TRBV6-5 and TRBJ1-3; D ambiguous. CDR1 MNHEY and CDR2 SVGAGI come from the germline V gene. CDR3 length: 14 amino acids. Deletions cut 2 bases from V and 0 bases from J, with 5 bases between.

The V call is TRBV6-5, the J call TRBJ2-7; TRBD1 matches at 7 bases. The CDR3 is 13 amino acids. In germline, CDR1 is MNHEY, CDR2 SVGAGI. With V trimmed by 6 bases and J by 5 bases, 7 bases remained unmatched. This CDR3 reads CASSTGVLDEQYF. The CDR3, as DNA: TGTGCCAGCAGCACAGGGGTGCTCGACGAGCAGTACTTC.

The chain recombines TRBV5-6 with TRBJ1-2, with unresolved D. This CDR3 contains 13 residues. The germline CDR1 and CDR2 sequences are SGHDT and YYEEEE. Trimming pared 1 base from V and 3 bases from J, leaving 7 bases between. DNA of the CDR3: TGTGCCAGCAGCTTGTCGGAGTACTATGGCTACACCTTC. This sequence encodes CASSLSEYYGYTF. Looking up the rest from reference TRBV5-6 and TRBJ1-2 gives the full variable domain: DAGVTQSPTHLIKTRGQQVTLRCSPKSGHDTVSWYQQALGQGPQFIFQYYEEEERQRGNFPDRFSGHQFPNYSSELNVNALLLGDSALYLCASSLSEYYGYTFGSGTRLTVV.

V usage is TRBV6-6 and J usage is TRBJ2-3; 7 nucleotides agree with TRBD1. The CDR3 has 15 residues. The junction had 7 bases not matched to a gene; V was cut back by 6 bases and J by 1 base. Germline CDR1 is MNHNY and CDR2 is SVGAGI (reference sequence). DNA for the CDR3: TGTGCCAGCAGACTAAAGGGGGCCGGCACAGATACGCAGTATTTT. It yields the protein CASRLKGAGTDTQYF.

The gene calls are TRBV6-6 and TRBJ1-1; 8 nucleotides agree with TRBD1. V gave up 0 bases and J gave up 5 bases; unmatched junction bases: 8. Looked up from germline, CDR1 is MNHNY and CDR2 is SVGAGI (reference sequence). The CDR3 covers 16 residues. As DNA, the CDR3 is TGTGCCAGCAGTTACTCTCCCGGACAGGGATTTACTGAAGCTTTCTTT. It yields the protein CASSYSPGQGFTEAFF.

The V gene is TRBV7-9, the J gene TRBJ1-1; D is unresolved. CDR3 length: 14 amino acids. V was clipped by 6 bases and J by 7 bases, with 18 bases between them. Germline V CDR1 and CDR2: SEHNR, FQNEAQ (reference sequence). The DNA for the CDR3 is TGTGCCAGCAGACCAGAAGCACTGACTCTTGAAGCTTTCTTT. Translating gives CASRPEALTLEAFF.

In nucleotides, the CDR3 is TGTGCCAGCAGTTTATTCTCGGGGGATTCCTACAATGAGCAGTTCTTC. It specifies CASSLFSGDSYNEQFF. The chain employs TRBV27 and TRBJ2-1; tentatively, D is TRBD2 (6 bases). Trimming stripped 1 base from V and 1 base from J, with 11 bases between. The germline gives CDR1 MNHEY, CDR2 SMNVEV (reference sequence). The CDR3 runs to 16 residues.

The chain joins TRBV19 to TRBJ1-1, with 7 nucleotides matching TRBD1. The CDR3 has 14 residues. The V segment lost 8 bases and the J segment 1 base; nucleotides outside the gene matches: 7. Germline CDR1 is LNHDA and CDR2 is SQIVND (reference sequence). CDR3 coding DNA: TGTGCCAGTCAGACAGGGAAGAGGAACACTGAAGCTTTCTTT. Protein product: CASQTGKRNTEAFF. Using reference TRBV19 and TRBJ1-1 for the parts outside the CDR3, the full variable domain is DGGITQSPKYLFRKEGQNVTLSCEQNLNHDAMYWYRQDPGQGLRLIYYSQIVNDFQKGDIAEGYSVSREKKESFPLTVTSAQKNPTAFYLCASQTGKRNTEAFFGQGTRLTVV.

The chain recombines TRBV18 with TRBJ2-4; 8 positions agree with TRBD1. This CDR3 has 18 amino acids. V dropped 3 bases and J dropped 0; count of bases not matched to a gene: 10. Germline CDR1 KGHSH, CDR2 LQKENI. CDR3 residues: CASSPPRTGNIAKNIQYF. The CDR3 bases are TGTGCCAGCTCACCCCCTAGGACAGGGAATATAGCCAAAAACATTCAGTACTTC.

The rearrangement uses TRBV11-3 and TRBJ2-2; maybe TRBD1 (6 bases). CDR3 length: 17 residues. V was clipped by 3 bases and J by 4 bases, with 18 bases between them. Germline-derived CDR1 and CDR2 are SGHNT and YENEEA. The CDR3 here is CASSFGAPGHITGELFF. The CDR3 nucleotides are TGTGCCAGCAGCTTTGGGGCTCCGGGACACATCACCGGGGAGCTGTTTTTT.

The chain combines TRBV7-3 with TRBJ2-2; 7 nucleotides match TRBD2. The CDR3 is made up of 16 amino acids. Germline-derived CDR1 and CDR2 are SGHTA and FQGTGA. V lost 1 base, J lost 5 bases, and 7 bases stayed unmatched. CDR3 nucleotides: TGTGCCAGCAGCTTAATGTCCGGGGGAGGGACCGGGGAGCTGTTTTTT. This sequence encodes CASSLMSGGGTGELFF.

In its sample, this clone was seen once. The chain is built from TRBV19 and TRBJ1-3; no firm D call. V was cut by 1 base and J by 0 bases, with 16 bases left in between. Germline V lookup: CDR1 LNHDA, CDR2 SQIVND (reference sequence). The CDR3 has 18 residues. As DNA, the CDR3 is TGTGCCAGTAGTATAGCCCCCTCGACGGCAAGCTCTGGAAACACCATATATTTT. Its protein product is CASSIAPSTASSGNTIYF.

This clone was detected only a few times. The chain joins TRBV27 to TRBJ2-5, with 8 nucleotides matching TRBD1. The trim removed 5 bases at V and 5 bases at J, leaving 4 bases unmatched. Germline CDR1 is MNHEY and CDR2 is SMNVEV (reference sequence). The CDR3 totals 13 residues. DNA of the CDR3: TGTGCCAGCAGTCCAGGGGGCAGTGAGACCCAGTACTTC. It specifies CASSPGGSETQYF.

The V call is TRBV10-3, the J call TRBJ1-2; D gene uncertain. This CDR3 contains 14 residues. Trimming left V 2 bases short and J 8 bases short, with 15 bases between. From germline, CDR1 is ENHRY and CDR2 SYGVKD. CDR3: CAISEPGPLEGYTF. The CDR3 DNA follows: TGTGCCATCAGTGAGCCCGGACCGCTCGAAGGCTACACCTTC.

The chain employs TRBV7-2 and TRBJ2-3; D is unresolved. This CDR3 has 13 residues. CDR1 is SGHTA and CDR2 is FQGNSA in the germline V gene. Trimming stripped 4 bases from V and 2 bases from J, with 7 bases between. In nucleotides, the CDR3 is TGTGCCAGCAGCTCGCCCTCCACAGATACGCAGTATTTT. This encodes CASSSPSTDTQYF.